Following are 8 T cell receptor beta chains from one sample sequenced in a study of T cell responses to AZD1222 COVID-19 vaccine. TCRdb keeps only in-frame clones here, not all; method: immunoSEQ multiplex PCR. The repertoire includes 110,000 to 150,000 clones, 85% to 90% of them detected once, and 1.6% sits in the top ten. The sequences come from peripheral blood, collected on day 0 of AZD1222 vaccination. Receptors were obtained from an adult in good health.

The rearrangement joins TRBV10-3 to TRBJ2-5, with TRBD2 matching over 11 bases. J gave up 5 bases and V 2 bases, and 7 bases lay outside the gene matches. CDR1 ENHRY and CDR2 SYGVKD come from the germline V gene. CDR3 length: 16 amino acids. CDR3 nucleotides: TGTGCCATCAGTGAGCGGGGACTAGCGGATCTGGAGACCCAGTACTTC. It yields the protein CAISERGLADLETQYF.

Points on this clone: The sample carries other DNA sequences with the same CDR3. V is TRBV19 and J is TRBJ2-3; D is uncertain. Germline assignment: CDR1 LNHDA and CDR2 SQIVND (reference sequence). The CDR3 is made up of 13 amino acids. The V end lost 3 bases, the J end lost 2 bases, and 6 bases lay between the germline ends. CDR3 residues: CASSILVTDTQYF. The CDR3 DNA follows: TGTGCCAGTAGTATTTTGGTCACAGATACGCAGTATTTT.

This clone was seen just once. The V gene is TRBV7-6, the J gene TRBJ1-6, with 8 positions matching TRBD1. J lost 12 bases, V lost 3 bases, and 7 bases had no gene match. Germline V gives CDR1 SGHVS, CDR2 FNYEAQ. The CDR3 sequence is 14 residues long. In nucleotides, the CDR3 is TGTGCCAGCAGCTTCAAACAGGGGGGTGGACCCCTCCACTTT. Protein: CASSFKQGGGPLHF.

The chain carries TRBV5-1 and TRBJ2-1; 9 bases are shared with TRBD2. V was clipped by 0 bases and J by 6 bases; unmatched bases: 7. The CDR3 contains 16 residues. Germline loops: CDR1 SGHRS, CDR2 YFSETQ. This CDR3 reads CASSLGLAAPVNEQFF. CDR3 in DNA: TGCGCCAGCAGCTTGGGACTAGCGGCCCCTGTCAATGAGCAGTTCTTC.

The chain carries TRBV5-1 and TRBJ2-1; D perhaps matches TRBD2 (5 bases). Germline lookup yields CDR1 SGHRS and CDR2 YFSETQ. The CDR3 totals 17 residues. V was clipped by 1 base and J by 2 bases, with 16 bases between them. The CDR3 loop reads CASSLSTGSGPYNEQFF. The CDR3 DNA reads TGCGCCAGCAGCTTGTCGACTGGAAGCGGACCCTACAATGAGCAGTTCTTC.

The CDR3 DNA follows: TGTGCCAGTAGTATCGAGGGGGCAGGACGGAATTCACCCCTCCACTTT. Translation: CASSIEGAGRNSPLHF. The chain recombines TRBV19 with TRBJ1-6, with 7 bases lining up with TRBD1. With 3 bases clipped from V and 7 bases from J, the junction kept 9 bases outside the gene matches. This CDR3 is built from 16 residues. Germline V gene lookup returns CDR1 LNHDA and CDR2 SQIVND (reference sequence).

The V call is TRBV5-5, the J call TRBJ1-1; possibly TRBD1 for D (5 bases). The CDR3 runs 13 residues. The V gene's germline CDR1 is SGHKS and CDR2 YYEKEE (reference sequence). V was cut by 2 bases and J by 3 bases, with 8 bases left in between. The CDR3 DNA follows: TGTGCCAGCAGCTTTCTAGGGGACACTGAAGCTTTCTTT. It encodes CASSFLGDTEAFF.

V usage is TRBV7-2 and J usage is TRBJ2-3; unclear D gene. From germline, CDR1 is SGHTA and CDR2 FQGNSA. The CDR3 consists of 15 residues. The V gene lost 5 bases and the J gene lost 2 bases, with 14 bases spanning the gap. CDR3 nucleotide sequence: TGTGCCAGCAGCCCCGTGAGACTTAACACAGATACGCAGTATTTT. Translation: CASSPVRLNTDTQYF.